This TCR beta chain stems from a study of identical twins. Study-level findings and limits: It was out-of-frame TCR alpha sharing in monozygotic twins that models underestimated. Fewer insertions characterized abundant cord blood beta clonotypes, whereas memory repertoires showed none.

After template switching added a universal primer site, the resulting cDNA carried unique molecular identifiers. MiXCR, run by TCRdb on the 5' RACE reads, gives a single entry per CDR3 protein. The sample yields 230,000 or so distinct CDR3 sequences, about 8.3% seen once. As regards this clonotype: Its target is not known.

CDR1 and CDR2 (germline): SEHNR, FQNEAQ (reference sequence). The CDR3 loop spans 17 amino acids. V was pared by 4 bases and J by 8 bases, with 24 bases between. The data also belong to a second study, concerning yellow fever vaccine responses in identical twins.

The receptor was derived from a woman aged 18-29 years in good health. V usage is TRBV7-9 and J usage is TRBJ2-1, with a weak D call TRBD2 (6 bases). The sequenced material came from CD8+ T cells sorted from blood. This CDR3 is CASSSQMDYHLRHEQFF. CDR3 nucleotides: TGTGCCAGCAGCTCCCAGATGGACTACCACCTTCGGCATGAGCAGTTCTTC.